Detailed here is one T cell receptor beta chain. At the DNA level, this CDR3 is encoded by other sequences in the same sample as well. The V gene's germline CDR1 is LNHDA and CDR2 SQIVND (reference sequence). V was shortened by 6 bases and J by 4 bases, with 7 bases between the two germline ends. The CDR3 length is 11 residues. This entry comes from a study of shared clonotypes between healthy human individuals. Looking at the study overall: The people who gave samples were two women and a few men aged 18 to 49. Three plates each covered CD4 naive and memory; CD8 naive two, CD8 memory one.

In the authors' workflow: ImmunoSEQ sequences covered only the junction and lacked quality scores; filtering therefore differed. This table comes from immunoSEQ multiplex PCR, and its TCRdb copy is limited to in-frame clones, with some not included. V, J and clone size derive from that table, while D and trimming were established from the DNA sequence. The sample yields fewer than 1 million clones, just over 95% seen once. Terminally differentiated effector memory CD45RA+ cells were excluded by CCR7 positive selection of CD45RO-negative cells. Donors, without exception, were Caucasian adults residing in Nashville, Tennessee.

The chain is built from TRBV19 and TRBJ2-7, with a possible D match to TRBD1 (6 bases). The sample was naive CD8+ T cells sorted from blood. The clonotype comes from a man between 25 and 39 years old in good health. The CDR3: CASRGGYEQYF. The DNA of the CDR3 is TGTGCCAGTAGAGGGGGATACGAGCAGTACTTC. Variable domain in full (rest from reference TRBV19 and TRBJ2-7): DGGITQSPKYLFRKEGQNVTLSCEQNLNHDAMYWYRQDPGQGLRLIYYSQIVNDFQKGDIAEGYSVSREKKESFPLTVTSAQKNPTAFYLCASRGGYEQYFGPGTRLTVT.